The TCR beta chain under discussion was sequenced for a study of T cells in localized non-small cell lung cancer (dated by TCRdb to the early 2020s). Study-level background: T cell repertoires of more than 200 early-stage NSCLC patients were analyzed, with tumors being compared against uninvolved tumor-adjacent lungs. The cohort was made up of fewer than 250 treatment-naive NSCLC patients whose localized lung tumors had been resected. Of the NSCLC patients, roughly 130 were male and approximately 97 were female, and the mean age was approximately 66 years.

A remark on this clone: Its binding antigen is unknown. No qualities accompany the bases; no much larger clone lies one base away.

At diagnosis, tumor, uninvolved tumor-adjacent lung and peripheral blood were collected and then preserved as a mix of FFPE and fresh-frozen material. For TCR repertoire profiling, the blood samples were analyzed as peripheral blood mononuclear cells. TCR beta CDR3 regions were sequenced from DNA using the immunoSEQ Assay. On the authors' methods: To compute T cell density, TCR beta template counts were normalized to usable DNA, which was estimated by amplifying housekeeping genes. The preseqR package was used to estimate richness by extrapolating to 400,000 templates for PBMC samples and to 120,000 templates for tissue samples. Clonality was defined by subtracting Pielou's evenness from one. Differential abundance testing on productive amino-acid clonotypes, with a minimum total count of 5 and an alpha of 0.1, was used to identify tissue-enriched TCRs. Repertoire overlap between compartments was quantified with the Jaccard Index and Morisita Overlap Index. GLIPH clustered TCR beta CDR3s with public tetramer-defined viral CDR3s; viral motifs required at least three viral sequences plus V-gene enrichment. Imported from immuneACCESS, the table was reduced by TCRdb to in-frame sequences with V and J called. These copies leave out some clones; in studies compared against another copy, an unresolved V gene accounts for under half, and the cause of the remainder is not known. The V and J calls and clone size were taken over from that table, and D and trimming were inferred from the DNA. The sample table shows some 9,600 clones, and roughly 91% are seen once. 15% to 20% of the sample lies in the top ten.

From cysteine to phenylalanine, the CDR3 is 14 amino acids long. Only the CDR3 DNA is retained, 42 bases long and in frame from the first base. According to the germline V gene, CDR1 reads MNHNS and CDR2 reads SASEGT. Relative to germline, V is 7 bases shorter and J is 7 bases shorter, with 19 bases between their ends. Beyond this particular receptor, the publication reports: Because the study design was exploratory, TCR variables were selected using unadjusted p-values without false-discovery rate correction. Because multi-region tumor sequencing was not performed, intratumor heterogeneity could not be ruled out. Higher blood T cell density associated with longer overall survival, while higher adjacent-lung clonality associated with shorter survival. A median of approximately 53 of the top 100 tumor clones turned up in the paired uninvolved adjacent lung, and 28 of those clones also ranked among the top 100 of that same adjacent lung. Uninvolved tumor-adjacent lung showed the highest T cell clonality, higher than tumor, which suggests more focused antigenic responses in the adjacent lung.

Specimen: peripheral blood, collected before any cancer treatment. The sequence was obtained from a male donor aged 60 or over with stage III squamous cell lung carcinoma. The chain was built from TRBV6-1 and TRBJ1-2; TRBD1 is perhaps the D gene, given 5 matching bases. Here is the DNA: TGTGCCAGCAACCCTGGGGGGTATCGGACTGGCTACACCTTC. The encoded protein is CASNPGGYRTGYTF.